The 28 T cell receptor beta chains given below trace back to one sample, sequenced in a study of blood T cell repertoires in COVID-19 (TCRdb year 2020). Library method: the immunoSEQ multiplex PCR assay. TCRdb took over this immuneACCESS table, retaining in-frame rearrangements with V and J assigned. Such tables are incomplete; in checked studies, under half of the missing clones stem from an unresolved V gene, and the remainder is unexplained. The sample table records approximately 430,000 clones; just over 85% of these occur just once. Roughly 1.4% of the sample goes to the ten largest clones. The specimen was peripheral blood. The receptors originated from a woman in her 30s with active or convalescent COVID-19.

V and J are TRBV5-1 and TRBJ2-2; 9 positions agree with TRBD2. This CDR3 has 16 amino acids. The V gene's germline CDR1 is SGHRS and CDR2 YFSETQ. With V trimmed by 4 bases and J by 5 bases, 9 bases remained unmatched. Here the CDR3 reads CASSQGFSGGTGELFF. CDR3 sequence (DNA): TGCGCCAGCAGCCAGGGATTTAGCGGGGGAACCGGGGAGCTGTTTTTT.

The chain links TRBV27 to TRBJ1-1, with TRBD1 matching 10 bases. There are 13 residues in the CDR3. Per the germline V gene, CDR1 is MNHEY and CDR2 is SMNVEV (reference sequence). Losses at the gene ends were 7 bases for V and 4 bases for J; bases not matched to a gene: 3. The CDR3 loop reads CASKWTGGTEAFF. The CDR3 DNA reads as TGTGCCAGCAAGTGGACAGGGGGCACTGAAGCTTTCTTT.

This clone was seen just once. The genes are TRBV4-1 and TRBJ1-4; TRBD1 matches 8 bases. Germline CDR1 reads MGHRA; CDR2 reads YSYEKL. The CDR3 loop spans 17 amino acids. Trimming took 5 bases from V and 2 from J; bases not matched to a gene: 10. DNA for the CDR3: TGCGCCAGCAGCTCTCGGACAGGGCAGTCCACTAATGAAAAACTGTTTTTT. It yields the protein CASSSRTGQSTNEKLFF.

This clone showed up just once. This chain uses TRBV25-1 with TRBJ2-7; D remains unclear. The germline V and J ends were trimmed by 1 base and 3 bases, with 4 bases remaining between them. Germline CDR1 is MGHDK and CDR2 is SYGVNS. This CDR3 is 12 amino acids long. CDR3 loop: CASSESYYEQYF. The CDR3 DNA sequence: TGTGCCAGCAGTGAATCCTACTACGAGCAGTACTTC.

This chain uses TRBV6-5 with TRBJ1-3, with D possibly being TRBD1 (5 bases). The CDR3 is made up of 15 amino acids. Trimming cost V 7 bases and J 2 bases, with 15 bases left between them. Germline loops: CDR1 MNHEY, CDR2 SVGAGI. DNA of the CDR3: TGTGCCAGCAACCTTCTTGAAGGGGCTGGAAACACCATATATTTT. It yields the protein CASNLLEGAGNTIYF.

The chain recombines TRBV19 with TRBJ2-1, with 10 positions matching TRBD2. CDR1 is LNHDA and CDR2 is SQIVND in the germline V gene (reference sequence). Unmatched junction bases numbered 1, after V lost 1 base and J lost 16 bases. The CDR3 has 11 residues. The CDR3 bases are TGTGCCAGTAGTATAGGACTAGCGGGCTTCTTC. Translation: CASSIGLAGFF. Full variable domain (missing parts from reference TRBV19 and TRBJ2-1): DGGITQSPKYLFRKEGQNVTLSCEQNLNHDAMYWYRQDPGQGLRLIYYSQIVNDFQKGDIAEGYSVSREKKESFPLTVTSAQKNPTAFYLCASSIGLAGFFGPGTRLTVL.

The rearrangement joins TRBV29-1 to TRBJ2-5, with TRBD2 as a possible D gene (6 bases). Germline CDR1 and CDR2: SQVTM and ANQGSEA. V lost 3 bases and J lost 5, with 13 bases in between. This CDR3 comprises 13 residues. The CDR3 DNA is TGCAGCGTTGAGGAGGGTTTGGGCGAGACCCAGTACTTC. It translates to CSVEEGLGETQYF.

This clone showed up just a few times. The chain carries TRBV19 and TRBJ2-7; TRBD1 matches at 8 bases. J lost 3 bases, V lost 4 bases, and 5 bases had no gene match. The CDR3 runs 14 residues. Germline V gives CDR1 LNHDA, CDR2 SQIVND (reference sequence). CDR3 bases: TGTGCCAGTAGTAGTCAGGGGGCGGGCTACGAGCAGTACTTC. Its translation: CASSSQGAGYEQYF. The full variable domain, its missing parts supplied by reference TRBV19 and TRBJ2-7, is DGGITQSPKYLFRKEGQNVTLSCEQNLNHDAMYWYRQDPGQGLRLIYYSQIVNDFQKGDIAEGYSVSREKKESFPLTVTSAQKNPTAFYLCASSSQGAGYEQYFGPGTRLTVT.

The chain links TRBV19 to TRBJ1-1; 7 bases match TRBD1. Germline assignment: CDR1 LNHDA and CDR2 SQIVND (reference sequence). This CDR3 contains 14 residues. Trimming removed 5 bases from V and 0 bases from J; junction bases left unmatched: 3. CDR3 residues: CASSPQGMNTEAFF. CDR3 sequence (DNA): TGTGCCAGTAGTCCACAGGGGATGAACACTGAAGCTTTCTTT.

This chain connects TRBV29-1 to TRBJ1-1, with 10 bases identical to TRBD1. The ends lost 7 bases at V and 6 bases at J; junction bases unmatched: 11. The CDR3 contains 14 residues. CDR1 SQVTM and CDR2 ANQGSEA come from the germline V gene. The CDR3: CSGETGGARAEAFF. For the CDR3, the DNA is TGCAGCGGGGAGACAGGGGGCGCTCGGGCTGAAGCTTTCTTT.

This chain connects TRBV3-1 (or the pseudogene TRBV3-2) to TRBJ2-2, with 13 bases aligning to TRBD2. Germline CDR1 LGHDT, CDR2 YNNKEL (reference sequence). The CDR3 has 17 amino acids. Unmatched junction bases numbered 7, after V lost 6 bases and J lost 3 bases. The CDR3 sequence is CASRKTSGGTDTGELFF. DNA of the CDR3: TGTGCCAGCAGAAAGACTAGCGGGGGGACCGACACCGGGGAGCTGTTTTTT.

The sample holds one count of this clone. The V gene is TRBV6-1, the J gene TRBJ2-1, with TRBD1 matching 10 bases. V lost 1 base, J lost 3 bases, and 0 bases stayed unmatched. Germline-derived CDR1 and CDR2 are MNHNS and SASEGT. The CDR3 loop spans 15 amino acids. This chain's CDR3 is CASSEGTGGYNEQFF. In DNA, the CDR3 is TGTGCCAGCAGTGAAGGGACAGGGGGCTACAATGAGCAGTTCTTC.

V is TRBV2 and J is TRBJ1-1; 7 nucleotides match TRBD1. Germline loops: CDR1 SNHLY, CDR2 FYNNEI. The CDR3 runs to 12 residues. The V segment lost 7 bases and the J segment 10 bases; nucleotides outside the gene matches: 9. The DNA for the CDR3 is TGTGCCAGCAATAACAGGGGATTTGGAGCTTTCTTT. Its protein product is CASNNRGFGAFF.

This chain links TRBV4-1 with TRBJ2-1; D ambiguous. V was shortened by 6 bases and J by 0 bases, with 9 bases between the two germline ends. The CDR3 is made up of 14 amino acids. Germline V gives CDR1 MGHRA, CDR2 YSYEKL. The CDR3 sequence: CASSSPISYNEQFF. In nucleotides, the CDR3 is TGCGCCAGCAGTAGCCCCATCTCCTACAATGAGCAGTTCTTC.

The chain links TRBV10-3 to TRBJ1-6, with TRBD1 identical over 8 bases. This CDR3 region has 16 residues. V lost 3 bases and J lost 10; bases outside the gene matches: 11. CDR1 ENHRY and CDR2 SYGVKD come from the germline V gene. Here the CDR3 reads CAISEFLDRANSPLHF. DNA of the CDR3: TGTGCCATCAGTGAATTTTTGGACAGGGCTAACTCACCCCTCCACTTT.

This clone was observed a few times. The J gene is TRBJ1-2, the V gene TRBV10-3; perhaps TRBD1 as D (5 bases). The CDR3 is 13 residues long. Trimming stripped 0 bases from V and 8 bases from J, with 10 bases between. Germline assignment: CDR1 ENHRY and CDR2 SYGVKD. The CDR3 DNA reads as TGTGCCATCAGTGAGTCTGGAGGGGACGGCTACACCTTC. It specifies CAISESGGDGYTF.

The chain has TRBV7-2 and TRBJ1-3, with D hard to call. CDR1 is SGHTA, CDR2 FQGNSA, per germline. This CDR3 is built from 14 residues. V was shortened by 2 bases and J by 0 bases, with 5 bases between the two germline ends. The CDR3 sequence is CASSLTDSGNTIYF. Written as DNA, the CDR3 is TGTGCCAGCAGCTTAACAGACTCTGGAAACACCATATATTTT.

J is TRBJ2-5 and V is TRBV10-2, with D possibly TRBD2 on 5 matching bases. CDR3 length: 12 residues. The germline CDR1 and CDR2 sequences are WSHSY and SAAADI. Deletions cut 8 bases from V and 5 bases from J, with 12 bases between. DNA for the CDR3: TGCGCCAGCTCGGCTAGCATGGAGACCCAGTACTTC. It yields the protein CASSASMETQYF.

V gene TRBV7-6 combines with J gene TRBJ1-5; D might be TRBD1 (5 bases). The ends were cut back, 3 bases at V and 2 bases at J, with 17 bases in the middle. CDR3 length equals 17 residues. Germline V lookup: CDR1 SGHVS, CDR2 FNYEAQ. The CDR3 DNA follows: TGTGCCAGCAGCTTGGGGAGGGGCCGGGGAGGCAATCAGCCCCAGCATTTT. Encoded protein: CASSLGRGRGGNQPQHF.

CDR3 sequence reads: CSVGGRGLYNEQFF. For the CDR3, the DNA is TGCAGCGTTGGAGGCAGGGGGCTTTACAATGAGCAGTTCTTC. The chain uses TRBV29-1 and TRBJ2-1; the match to TRBD1 covers 8 bases. With V trimmed by 4 bases and J by 4 bases, 6 bases remained unmatched. The CDR3 spans 14 residues. CDR1 is SQVTM and CDR2 is ANQGSEA in the germline V gene.

The CDR3 DNA reads as TGTGCCAGCAGCCGTCAGGTGGAAAACACTGAAGCTTTCTTT. Translating it yields CASSRQVENTEAFF. This chain uses TRBV7-2 with TRBJ1-1, with no clear D. The CDR3 is made up of 14 amino acids. Germline V gene data show CDR1 as SGHTA and CDR2 as FQGNSA. The V end was cut by 5 bases, the J end by 2 bases, with 12 bases between.

This chain joins TRBV5-6 and TRBJ2-3; 15 nucleotides agree with TRBD2. The CDR3 is made up of 18 amino acids. CDR1 SGHDT and CDR2 YYEEEE come from the germline V gene. V gave up 4 bases and J gave up 3 bases; unmatched junction bases: 9. CDR3 nucleotides: TGTGCCAGCAGCCCTCCTGGGACTAGCGGGGGGTATACAGATACGCAGTATTTT. Translation gives CASSPPGTSGGYTDTQYF.

The chain employs TRBV10-1 and TRBJ2-7; TRBD1 aligns across 7 bases. The CDR3 loop spans 13 amino acids. The ends lost 4 bases at V and 5 bases at J; junction bases unmatched: 5. The V gene's germline CDR1 is WNHNN and CDR2 SYGVQD (reference sequence). The DNA for the CDR3 is TGCGCCAGCAGTGTGGGGACAGATAACGAGCAGTACTTC. This translates into CASSVGTDNEQYF.

This chain joins TRBV19 and TRBJ1-3; tentatively, D is TRBD1 (6 bases). CDR1 is LNHDA and CDR2 is SQIVND in the germline V gene (reference sequence). The CDR3 contains 13 residues. V was pared by 7 bases and J by 4 bases, with 11 bases between. The CDR3 DNA reads TGTGCCAGTAAAACAGGGTCCGGAAACACCATATATTTT. Translated, it gives CASKTGSGNTIYF.

CDR3 nucleotides: TGTGCCAGCAGCCAAGGACTAGCGGGGGATCTAGCCAAAAACATTCAGTACTTC. This translates into CASSQGLAGDLAKNIQYF. The genes are TRBV3-1 (or the pseudogene TRBV3-2) and TRBJ2-4, with 12 bases lining up with TRBD2. The CDR3 sequence is 18 residues long. Germline-derived CDR1 and CDR2 are LGHDT and YNNKEL (reference sequence). V was clipped by 1 base and J by 0 bases; unmatched bases: 4.

This clone showed up just once. The V call is TRBV6-5, the J call TRBJ2-7, with a possible D match to TRBD2 (5 bases). Trimming shortened V by 6 bases and J by 5 bases, and 17 bases separated the two germline ends. The germline V gene encodes CDR1 MNHEY and CDR2 SVGAGI. There are 14 residues in the CDR3. This CDR3 reads CASRTEIWRDEQYF. The CDR3 coding sequence is TGTGCCAGCAGGACCGAGATATGGCGGGACGAGCAGTACTTC.

In this sample, this clone turned up a few times. The rearrangement uses TRBV30 and TRBJ2-3, with D unresolved. The CDR3 is made up of 14 amino acids. V lost 5 bases to trimming and J lost 2 bases, with 14 bases between them. The germline V gene has CDR1 GTSNPN and CDR2 SVGIG (reference sequence). CDR3 amino acids: CAWARRGTTDTQYF. The CDR3 nucleotides read TGTGCCTGGGCCCGGCGCGGAACCACAGATACGCAGTATTTT.

The gene calls are TRBV5-5 and TRBJ2-7; D is perhaps TRBD1 (5 bases). From germline, CDR1 is SGHKS and CDR2 YYEKEE (reference sequence). V gave up 3 bases and J gave up 3 bases, with 16 bases separating them. CDR3 length: 15 amino acids. CDR3 loop: CASSSSWGLGYEQYF. In DNA form, the CDR3 reads TGTGCCAGCAGCTCTTCCTGGGGCCTGGGCTACGAGCAGTACTTC.